This T cell receptor (beta chain) emerged from a study of identical twins. Notes on the study in general: Monozygotic twins shared more out-of-frame TCR alpha than recombination models predicted. Findings depended on cross-sectional statistics rather than tracking the same donors.

Healthy Caucasians were all of the donors. Worth noting for this clonotype: Its cognate antigen is unknown.

TCRdb redid the calling of the 5' RACE reads with MiXCR, one entry per CDR3 protein. Of around 1.7 million distinct CDR3 sequences in the sample, 25% to 35% are singletons; the top ten hold less than 0.35%. Germline lookup yields CDR1 DFQATT and CDR2 SNEGSKA (reference sequence). Trimming removed 1 base at V and 0 bases at J, with 19 bases between. The length of the CDR3 is 19 residues. The sample consisted of cord blood. This TCR came from a newborn girl in good health. The rearrangement uses TRBV20-1 and TRBJ1-6; D gene ambiguous. CDR3 residues: CSARAARQAHSSYNSPLHF. The CDR3 DNA follows: TGCAGTGCTAGAGCGGCGAGGCAGGCCCATAGCTCCTATAATTCACCCCTCCACTTT.